The 10 T cell receptor beta chains presented below share a single source sample, sequenced in a study of CD8 T cells in ankylosing spondylitis. TCRdb reanalysed the 5' RACE reads using MiXCR and keeps one entry per CDR3 protein. Here the sample spans 25,000 to 35,000 distinct CDR3 sequences, about 31% being singletons. Sequenced: synovial fluid, either unsorted or a sorted T cell fraction (not recorded which). The receptors shown here come from a male donor with ankylosing spondylitis.

The table lists this clonotype with a few counts. This chain links TRBV12-3 or TRBV12-4 with TRBJ2-3; the match to TRBD1 covers 7 bases. Trimming cost V 2 bases and J 0 bases; bases outside gene matches: 8. The CDR3 sequence is 17 residues long. The CDR3 bases are TGTGCCAGCAGTTTATACCCCCGGGACAGCAGCACAGATACGCAGTATTTT. Its protein is CASSLYPRDSSTDTQYF.

The chain couples TRBV30 to TRBJ2-1; 9 positions agree with TRBD1. The CDR3 extends over 15 amino acids. Trimming at V came to 2 bases and at J to 2 bases, leaving 4 bases not matched to a gene. Germline values: CDR1 GTSNPN, CDR2 SVGIG (reference sequence). This CDR3 is CAWSSDRGPYNEQFF. For the CDR3, the DNA is TGTGCCTGGAGTTCGGACAGGGGTCCCTACAATGAGCAGTTCTTC.

The chain recombines TRBV27 with TRBJ2-7, with D perhaps matching TRBD1 (6 bases). CDR3 length equals 16 residues. Germline CDR1 and CDR2: MNHEY and SMNVEV (reference sequence). The V end lost 0 bases, the J end lost 4 bases, and 16 bases lay between the germline ends. CDR3 bases: TGTGCCAGCAGTTTATCTGCCGGCGGCCAGGGGTACGAGCAGTACTTC. Translated: CASSLSAGGQGYEQYF.

Many counts were recorded for this clonotype. The V and J genes are TRBV15 and TRBJ1-5; no clear D. The germline V gene encodes CDR1 LNHNV and CDR2 YYDKDF (reference sequence). Trimming took 0 bases from V and 7 from J, leaving 13 bases between them. The CDR3 loop spans 15 amino acids. CDR3 bases: TGTGCCACCAGCAGAGATCGGAGTTTAGCACAGCCCCAGCATTTT. Encoded protein: CATSRDRSLAQPQHF.

The gene calls are TRBV12-3 or TRBV12-4 and TRBJ1-5; tentative D call: TRBD1 (5 bases). This CDR3 spans 13 amino acids. The germline V and J ends were trimmed by 8 bases and 7 bases, with 15 bases remaining between them. DNA of the CDR3: TGTGCCAGCGGCTTATGGGGGAACCAGCCCCAGCATTTT. Protein sequence: CASGLWGNQPQHF.

Only a few counts were recorded for this clonotype. The chain employs TRBV3-1 and TRBJ2-3; TRBD2 aligns across 12 bases. The CDR3 spans 17 residues. After removal of 1 base from V and 5 bases from J, the junction contained 7 bases not matched to a gene. CDR1 and CDR2 from the germline V gene are LGHDT and YNNKEL (reference sequence). The CDR3 region has the DNA TGTGCCAGCAGCCAAGTCCTAGCGGGAGGGGTCGGAGATACGCAGTATTTT. Translating gives CASSQVLAGGVGDTQYF.

This clonotype appeared once. This chain joins TRBV7-9 and TRBJ2-5; a weak D match, TRBD2 (6 bases). Germline V gene data show CDR1 as SEHNR and CDR2 as FQNEAQ (reference sequence). Trimming pared 5 bases from V and 3 bases from J, leaving 13 bases between. CDR3 length: 14 amino acids. The CDR3 DNA is TGTGCCAGCAGCCATGCTGGCGGGGAAGAGACCCAGTACTTC. Translation: CASSHAGGEETQYF.

V usage is TRBV28 and J usage is TRBJ2-3, with 15 bases fitting TRBD2. The length of the CDR3 is 18 residues. The ends lost 4 bases at V and 3 bases at J; junction bases unmatched: 8. Germline V lookup: CDR1 MDHEN, CDR2 SYDVKM. CDR3 loop: CASSSHGTSGRRTDTQYF. The DNA for the CDR3 is TGTGCCAGCAGTTCTCACGGGACTAGCGGGAGGCGGACAGATACGCAGTATTTT.

The rearrangement links TRBV11-2 to TRBJ2-3; no definite D call. Germline V gene lookup returns CDR1 SGHAT and CDR2 FQNNGV. V was pared by 5 bases and J by 0 bases, with 15 bases between. CDR3 length: 16 residues. CDR3 amino acids: CASSPFPDGSTDTQYF. Written as DNA, the CDR3 is TGTGCCAGCAGCCCCTTCCCGGACGGTAGCACAGATACGCAGTATTTT.

This clonotype was counted a single time. The V gene is TRBV7-9, the J gene TRBJ2-7; the D is unclear. V was cut by 4 bases and J by 6 bases, with 13 bases left in between. The CDR3 extends over 13 amino acids. Germline V gene lookup returns CDR1 SEHNR and CDR2 FQNEAQ (reference sequence). CDR3 DNA: TGTGCCAGCAGCTCAACCTCTGGCCCCGAGCAGTACTTC. This gives the protein CASSSTSGPEQYF.